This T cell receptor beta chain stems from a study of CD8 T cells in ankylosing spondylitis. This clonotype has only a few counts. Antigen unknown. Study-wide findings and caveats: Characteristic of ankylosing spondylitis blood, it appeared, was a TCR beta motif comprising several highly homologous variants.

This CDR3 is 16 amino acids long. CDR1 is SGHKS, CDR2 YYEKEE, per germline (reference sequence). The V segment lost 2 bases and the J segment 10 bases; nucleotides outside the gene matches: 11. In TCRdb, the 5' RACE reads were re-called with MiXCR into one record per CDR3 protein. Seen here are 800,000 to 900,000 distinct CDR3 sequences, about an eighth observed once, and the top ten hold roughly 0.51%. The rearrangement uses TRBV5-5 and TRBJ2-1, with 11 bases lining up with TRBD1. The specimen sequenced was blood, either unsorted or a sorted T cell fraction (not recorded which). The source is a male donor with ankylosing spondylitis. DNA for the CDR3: TGTGCCAGCAGCTTTTTGCAAGGACAGGGGGCTAAAGAGCAGTTCTTC. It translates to CASSFLQGQGAKEQFF.